A selection of T cell receptor beta chains follows, all from one sample in a study of HIV-infected patients and healthy controls. TCRdb called the 5' RACE reads again in MiXCR, with one record for every CDR3 protein. The sample has 60,000 to 70,000 distinct CDR3 sequences; 15% to 20% are singletons. The specimen sequenced was CD4+ T cells from blood. All receptors derive from a human donor in good health. The conserved cysteine and the conserved F or W are not part of the CDR3 here.

v_call,j_call,cdr3_aa
TRBV7-3,TRBJ1-6,ASSAGTENSPLH
TRBV12-3/TRBV12-4,TRBJ2-2,ASSLRENTGELF
TRBV4-3,TRBJ1-2,ASSRDASGATNYGYT
TRBV7-2,TRBJ2-7,ASSFSSGAAGEQY
TRBV12-3/TRBV12-4,TRBJ2-1,ASSPEGLAGGPGLSYNEQF
TRBV29-1,TRBJ1-1,SVPTGLNTEAF
TRBV12-3/TRBV12-4,TRBJ1-3,ASSLGANSGNTIY
TRBV3-1,TRBJ2-7,ASSGTEGYEQY
TRBV20-1,TRBJ1-1,SARPSDTEAF
TRBV6-1,TRBJ2-5,ASTGTVKETQY
TRBV4-1,TRBJ1-3,ASSRSFGDSGNTIY